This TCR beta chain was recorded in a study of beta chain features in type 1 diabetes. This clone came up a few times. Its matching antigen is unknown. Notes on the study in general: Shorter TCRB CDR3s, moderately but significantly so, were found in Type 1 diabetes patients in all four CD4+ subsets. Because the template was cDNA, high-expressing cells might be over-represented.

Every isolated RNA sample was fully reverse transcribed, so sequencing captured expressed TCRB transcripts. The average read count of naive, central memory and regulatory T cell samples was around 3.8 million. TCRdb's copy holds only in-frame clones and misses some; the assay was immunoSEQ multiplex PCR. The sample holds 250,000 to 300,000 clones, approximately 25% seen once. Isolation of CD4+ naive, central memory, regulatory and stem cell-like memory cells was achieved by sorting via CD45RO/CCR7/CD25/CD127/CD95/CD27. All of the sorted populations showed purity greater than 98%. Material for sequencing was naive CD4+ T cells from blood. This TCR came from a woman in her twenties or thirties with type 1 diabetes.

Here the CDR3 DNA reads TGCGCCAGCAGCTTGGAAGGTTACTCGGGAGGAAGCTACGAGCAGTACTTC. This codes for CASSLEGYSGGSYEQYF. The chain is built from TRBV5-1 and TRBJ2-7, with 7 bases aligning to TRBD2. Germline V gene lookup returns CDR1 SGHRS and CDR2 YFSETQ. The junction had 12 bases not matched to a gene; V was cut back by 0 bases and J by 3 bases. The CDR3 totals 17 residues.